The 20 T cell receptor beta chains in this list originate from one sample, sequenced in a study of blood T cell repertoires in COVID-19. The assay was immunoSEQ multiplex PCR, and TCRdb's table has in-frame clones only and misses some. This sample has some 320,000 clones, with around 88% found just once. What was sequenced was peripheral blood. These receptors originate from a young woman who had recovered from COVID-19.

The rearrangement uses TRBV21-1 and TRBJ2-5; the table's D call of TRBD2 was not tested on the DNA. TRBV21-1 is an annotated pseudogene. CDR3 length: 19 residues. The CDR3 loop reads CASNSVSPLAGEHQETQYF. The CDR3 region has the DNA TGTGCCAGCAACAGTGTAAGCCCACTAGCGGGGGAACACCAAGAGACCCAGTACTTC.

This clone has more than one count but fewer than ten. This chain connects TRBV5-4 to TRBJ1-6, with D unclear. V was pared by 0 bases and J by 9 bases, with 13 bases between. The CDR3 spans 15 residues. CDR1 is SGHNT and CDR2 is YYREEE in the germline V gene (reference sequence). The CDR3, as DNA: TGTGCCAGCAGCTTGGACTCACGTATAACTTCACCCCTCCACTTT. It encodes CASSLDSRITSPLHF.

V and J are TRBV7-2 and TRBJ1-2; no clear D. V dropped 5 bases and J dropped 4 bases, with 8 bases sitting between them. Germline V lookup: CDR1 SGHTA, CDR2 FQGNSA. The CDR3 is 12 residues long. The CDR3 DNA sequence: TGTGCCAGCAGCGGCCGGGGCTATGGCTACACCTTC. Translated, it gives CASSGRGYGYTF.

The chain carries TRBV9 and TRBJ1-3; 7 nucleotides agree with TRBD1. CDR3 length equals 17 residues. V trimming: 4 bases; J trimming: 2 bases; junction bases outside the gene matches: 12. The germline CDR1 and CDR2 sequences are SGDLS and YYNGEE. The chain's CDR3 is CASSSSGTALPGNTIYF. CDR3 sequence (DNA): TGTGCCAGCAGCAGTTCCGGGACAGCCCTTCCTGGAAACACCATATATTTT.

This clone was counted a single time. V is TRBV10-3 and J is TRBJ1-1; 8 positions match TRBD1. This CDR3 region has 17 residues. Germline CDR1 ENHRY, CDR2 SYGVKD. V trimming: 6 bases; J trimming: 3 bases; junction bases outside the gene matches: 15. Here the CDR3 reads CAISPGQGNLKDTEAFF. As DNA, the CDR3 is TGTGCCATCAGCCCCGGACAGGGTAACCTCAAAGACACTGAAGCTTTCTTT.

This clone was detected once. The V and J genes are TRBV7-2 and TRBJ2-1, with TRBD2 matching 11 bases. The V gene's germline CDR1 is SGHTA and CDR2 FQGNSA. The CDR3 consists of 13 residues. CDR3 DNA: TGTGCAGAGAGGCTAGCGGGGGGAAATGAGCAGTTCTTC. Translated, it gives CAERLAGGNEQFF. Complete variable domain (other parts from reference TRBV7-2 and TRBJ2-1): GAGVSQSPSNKVTEKGKDVELRCDPISGHTALYWYRQSLGQGLEFLIYFQGNSAPDKSGLPSDRFSAERTGGSVSTLTIQRTQQEDSAVYLCAERLAGGNEQFFGPGTRLTVL.

This clone came up once. The V gene is TRBV13, the J gene TRBJ1-2; D is unresolved. This CDR3 has 15 residues. From germline, CDR1 is PRHDT and CDR2 FYEKMQ (reference sequence). The ends were cut back, 6 bases at V and 0 bases at J, with 14 bases in the middle. The CDR3 DNA reads as TGTGCCAGCAGGCCCGCGACCACAGCTAACTATGGCTACACCTTC. It encodes CASRPATTANYGYTF.

This clone was found a few times. The gene calls are TRBV11-3 and TRBJ2-7; 9 nucleotides match TRBD1. The junction had 5 bases not matched to a gene; V was cut back by 2 bases and J by 3 bases. Germline-derived CDR1 and CDR2 are SGHNT and YENEEA. The CDR3 totals 15 residues. The CDR3 spells CASSLTGQGLYEQYF. CDR3 DNA: TGTGCCAGCAGCTTAACGGGACAGGGCCTCTACGAGCAGTACTTC. The whole variable domain, remainder taken from reference TRBV11-3 and TRBJ2-7, is EAGVVQSPRYKIIEKKQPVAFWCNPISGHNTLYWYLQNLGQGPELLIRYENEEAVDDSQLPKDRFSAERLKGVDSTLKIQPAELGDSAVYLCASSLTGQGLYEQYFGPGTRLTVT.

The chain uses TRBV11-1 and TRBJ2-4; 9 bases agree with TRBD1. J lost 3 bases, V lost 5 bases, and 5 bases had no gene match. The CDR3 length is 15 residues. CDR1 is SGHAT, CDR2 FQDESV, per germline (reference sequence). The CDR3 region is CASSPLGQGKNIQYF. CDR3 DNA sequence: TGTGCCAGCAGCCCTCTGGGACAGGGCAAAAACATTCAGTACTTC.

The genes are TRBV28 and TRBJ1-6; D perhaps matches TRBD1 (6 bases). This CDR3 has 19 amino acids. V was clipped by 1 base and J by 0 bases, with 16 bases between them. CDR1 MDHEN and CDR2 SYDVKM come from the germline V gene. DNA of the CDR3: TGTGCCAGCAGTTTATATCTCGGTCAGGGGAGCTCCTATAATTCACCCCTCCACTTT. Its translation: CASSLYLGQGSSYNSPLHF.

The V call is TRBV7-2, the J call TRBJ2-1; D not certain. Germline CDR1 SGHTA, CDR2 FQGNSA. V was clipped by 5 bases and J by 2 bases, with 16 bases between them. This CDR3 is 16 amino acids long. CDR3: CASSTSLDSPYNEQFF. The CDR3, as DNA: TGTGCCAGCAGCACCTCCCTTGATAGCCCCTACAATGAGCAGTTCTTC.

This clone showed up just once. The chain combines TRBV6-5 with TRBJ2-7; D is possibly TRBD1 (6 bases). The germline V gene has CDR1 MNHEY and CDR2 SVGAGI. Between the trimmed V and J ends, which lost 6 bases and 2 bases, there was a span of 17 bases. This CDR3 is built from 15 residues. The CDR3 sequence: CASSRLADSPYEQYF. The CDR3 nucleotides are TGTGCCAGCAGCCGACTCGCGGACAGTCCCTACGAGCAGTACTTC.

The rearrangement links TRBV5-1 to TRBJ1-1, with D hard to call. The germline V gene has CDR1 SGHRS and CDR2 YFSETQ. This CDR3 spans 13 amino acids. With 2 bases removed from V and 10 bases from J, the gap between germline ends came to 15 bases. The DNA for the CDR3 is TGCGCCAGCAGCTTTAGCACGCCCGTAGGAGCTTTCTTT. Its protein product is CASSFSTPVGAFF.

This chain joins TRBV29-1 and TRBJ2-5; TRBD1 might be the D (5 bases). The germline CDR1 and CDR2 sequences are SQVTM and ANQGSEA. The V and J ends lost 4 bases and 5 bases respectively, with 8 bases between them. The CDR3 runs to 11 residues. The CDR3 DNA follows: TGCAGCGTTGCGAAGGGGGAGACCCAGTACTTC. This codes for CSVAKGETQYF.

The rearrangement links TRBV27 to TRBJ2-1, with 8 bases fitting TRBD1. The V segment lost 3 bases and the J segment 4 bases; nucleotides outside the gene matches: 5. This CDR3 has 15 residues. Looked up from germline, CDR1 is MNHEY and CDR2 is SMNVEV (reference sequence). CDR3: CASSFGQGLYNEQFF. CDR3 in DNA: TGTGCCAGCAGTTTCGGACAGGGTCTGTACAATGAGCAGTTCTTC.

V is TRBV27 and J is TRBJ2-3; D is unclear. This CDR3 comprises 15 residues. Trimming pared 2 bases from V and 6 bases from J, leaving 15 bases between. Germline V CDR1 and CDR2: MNHEY, SMNVEV (reference sequence). The CDR3 reads CASSLLGNMADTQYF. For the CDR3, the DNA is TGTGCCAGCAGTTTACTAGGTAATATGGCGGATACGCAGTATTTT.

The rearrangement uses TRBV7-6 and TRBJ1-5; 8 bases are a match to TRBD1. Trimming removed 5 bases from V and 0 bases from J; junction bases left unmatched: 15. CDR1 is SGHVS and CDR2 is FNYEAQ in the germline V gene. This CDR3 contains 19 residues. In nucleotides, the CDR3 is TGTGCCAGCAGCCCGGCCCCCAGGGGGCCCCGTTATAGCAATCAGCCCCAGCATTTT. It encodes CASSPAPRGPRYSNQPQHF.

The CDR3 here is CASSLPGQGPGELFF. CDR3 coding DNA: TGTGCCAGCAGCCTCCCGGGACAGGGGCCCGGGGAGCTGTTTTTT. The chain links TRBV7-3 to TRBJ2-2, with 10 positions matching TRBD1. The ends lost 5 bases at V and 6 bases at J; junction bases unmatched: 6. The germline gives CDR1 SGHTA, CDR2 FQGTGA. CDR3 length: 15 amino acids.

V usage is TRBV5-1 and J usage is TRBJ1-3, with TRBD1 matching 10 bases. CDR3 length equals 16 residues. CDR1 and CDR2 (germline): SGHRS, YFSETQ. With V trimmed by 3 bases and J by 3 bases, 6 bases remained unmatched. CDR3 nucleotide sequence: TGCGCCAGCAGCTACGGACAGGGGGTACGTGGAAACACCATATATTTT. It encodes CASSYGQGVRGNTIYF.

The V gene is TRBV5-1, the J gene TRBJ2-2; 10 nucleotides align to TRBD1. Trimming took 6 bases from V and 4 from J; bases not matched to a gene: 9. The CDR3 loop spans 16 amino acids. Germline V lookup: CDR1 SGHRS, CDR2 YFSETQ. The CDR3, as DNA: TGCGCCAGCACCGCCTCTGGACAGGGGGGCACCGGGGAGCTGTTTTTT. Protein sequence: CASTASGQGGTGELFF. The variable domain in full, with the rest retrieved from reference TRBV5-1 and TRBJ2-2, is KAGVTQTPRYLIKTRGQQVTLSCSPISGHRSVSWYQQTPGQGLQFLFEYFSETQRNKGNFPGRFSGRQFSNSRSEMNVSTLELGDSALYLCASTASGQGGTGELFFGEGSRLTVL.